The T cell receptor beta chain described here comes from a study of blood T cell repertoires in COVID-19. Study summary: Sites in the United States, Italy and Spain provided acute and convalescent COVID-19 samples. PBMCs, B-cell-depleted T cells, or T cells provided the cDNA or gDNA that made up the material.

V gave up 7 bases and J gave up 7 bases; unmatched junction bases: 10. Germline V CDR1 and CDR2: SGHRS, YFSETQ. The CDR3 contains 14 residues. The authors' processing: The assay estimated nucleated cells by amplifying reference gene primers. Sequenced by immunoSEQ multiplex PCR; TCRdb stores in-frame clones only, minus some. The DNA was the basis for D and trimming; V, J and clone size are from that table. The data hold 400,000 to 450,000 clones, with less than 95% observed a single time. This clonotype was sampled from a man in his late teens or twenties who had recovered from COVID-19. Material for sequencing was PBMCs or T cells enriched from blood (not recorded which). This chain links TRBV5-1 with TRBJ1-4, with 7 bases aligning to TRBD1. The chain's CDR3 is CASSQMGQSEKLFF. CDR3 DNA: TGCGCCAGCTCACAAATGGGACAGAGTGAAAAACTGTTTTTT.